This entry lists 32 T cell receptor beta chains sequenced from one sample in a study of T cell responses to AZD1222 COVID-19 vaccine. TCRdb's copy holds only in-frame clones and misses some; the assay was immunoSEQ multiplex PCR. The sample carries some 150,000 clones, approximately 90% recorded once. This specimen consisted of peripheral blood, obtained on day 0 of AZD1222 vaccination. Source of these receptors: an adult in good health.

This chain connects TRBV4-1 to TRBJ1-2; 8 nucleotides align to TRBD1. The ends lost 3 bases at V and 4 bases at J; junction bases unmatched: 1. The CDR3 length is 13 residues. Per the germline V gene, CDR1 is MGHRA and CDR2 is YSYEKL. In DNA, the CDR3 is TGCGCCAGCAGCCAGACAGGGGCCTATGGCTACACCTTC. Residues: CASSQTGAYGYTF.

The chain has TRBV6-4 and TRBJ2-3, with D perhaps matching TRBD1 (7 bases). The germline V and J ends were trimmed by 8 bases and 6 bases, with 21 bases remaining between them. The CDR3 consists of 15 residues. CDR1 MRHNA and CDR2 SNTAGT come from the germline V gene. The CDR3 reads CASGEEEGTVDTQYF. The CDR3 DNA sequence: TGTGCCAGCGGCGAAGAGGAGGGGACAGTTGATACGCAGTATTTT.

This clone is a singleton in its sample. V and J are TRBV5-4 and TRBJ1-5, with 8 positions matching TRBD1. Germline CDR1 SGHNT, CDR2 YYREEE (reference sequence). The CDR3 contains 15 residues. V shed 4 bases, J shed 3 bases, and the junction held 6 bases outside the gene matches. The CDR3 bases are TGTGCCAGCAGCGATGGGACAGGACACAATCAGCCCCAGCATTTT. This codes for CASSDGTGHNQPQHF. Based on the CDR3 plus reference TRBV5-4 and TRBJ1-5, the full variable domain is ETGVTQSPTHLIKTRGQQVTLRCSSQSGHNTVSWYQQALGQGPQFIFQYYREEENGRGNFPPRFSGLQFPNYSSELNVNALELDDSALYLCASSDGTGHNQPQHFGDGTRLSIL.

The rearrangement joins TRBV5-1 to TRBJ1-1; no definite D call. The CDR3 is 12 amino acids. V was shortened by 2 bases and J by 7 bases, with 9 bases between the two germline ends. CDR1 is SGHRS and CDR2 is YFSETQ in the germline V gene. The CDR3 DNA is TGCGCCAGCAGCTTCGACTCGGGTGAAGCTTTCTTT. It specifies CASSFDSGEAFF.

The chain links TRBV3-1 (or the pseudogene TRBV3-2) to TRBJ2-1; TRBD2 matches at 15 bases. This CDR3 is built from 19 residues. In germline, CDR1 is LGHDT, CDR2 YNNKEL (reference sequence). V gave up 4 bases and J gave up 9 bases; unmatched junction bases: 16. CDR3 bases: TGTGCCAGCAGCCTGCGCCGCCCCGGACTAGCGGGAGGGCCGGGTGAGCAGTTCTTC. Its translation is CASSLRRPGLAGGPGEQFF.

The chain employs TRBV5-1 and TRBJ2-7; 10 positions match TRBD2. The CDR3 spans 16 residues. J was trimmed by 5 bases and V by 0 bases; bases with no gene match: 8. Looked up from germline, CDR1 is SGHRS and CDR2 is YFSETQ. The CDR3 region is CASSLAEAGGLHEQYF. The DNA for the CDR3 is TGCGCCAGCAGCTTGGCCGAAGCGGGAGGGCTCCACGAGCAGTACTTC.

This clone was picked up one time. The rearrangement links TRBV5-5 to TRBJ1-2, with TRBD1 matching 9 bases. Germline CDR1 and CDR2: SGHKS and YYEKEE (reference sequence). V lost 3 bases and J lost 4; bases outside the gene matches: 7. CDR3 length: 15 amino acids. CDR3 sequence: CASSSQGARGYGYTF. The CDR3 DNA reads TGTGCCAGCAGCTCACAGGGGGCGCGAGGCTATGGCTACACCTTC.

The rearrangement joins TRBV19 to TRBJ1-1; D uncertain. The germline gives CDR1 LNHDA, CDR2 SQIVND (reference sequence). The CDR3 covers 13 residues. The V end was cut by 5 bases, the J end by 2 bases, with 9 bases between. CDR3 sequence (DNA): TGTGCCAGTAGTTCCGGGCCCAACACTGAAGCTTTCTTT. This translates into CASSSGPNTEAFF. The whole variable domain, remainder taken from reference TRBV19 and TRBJ1-1, is DGGITQSPKYLFRKEGQNVTLSCEQNLNHDAMYWYRQDPGQGLRLIYYSQIVNDFQKGDIAEGYSVSREKKESFPLTVTSAQKNPTAFYLCASSSGPNTEAFFGQGTRLTVV.

This clone was observed a single time. This CDR3 reads CASSYPPSGASYEQYF. Written as DNA, the CDR3 is TGTGCCAGCAGTTACCCTCCTAGCGGGGCCTCCTACGAGCAGTACTTC. V and J are TRBV27 and TRBJ2-7, with 9 bases matching TRBD2. The CDR3 totals 16 residues. Germline V gene data show CDR1 as MNHEY and CDR2 as SMNVEV (reference sequence). After removal of 4 bases from V and 0 bases from J, the junction contained 7 bases not matched to a gene.

The chain combines TRBV10-3 with TRBJ2-3; D is ambiguous. The germline gives CDR1 ENHRY, CDR2 SYGVKD. V was pared by 6 bases and J by 5 bases, with 12 bases between. The CDR3 loop spans 13 amino acids. The CDR3 sequence: CAIRSPPRDTQYF. CDR3 coding DNA: TGTGCCATCAGATCACCTCCGAGAGATACGCAGTATTTT.

This chain links TRBV4-2 with TRBJ2-7, with 7 bases fitting TRBD2. V lost 1 base and J lost 0; bases outside the gene matches: 6. The V gene's germline CDR1 is LGHNA and CDR2 YNFKEQ. CDR3 length: 16 amino acids. Here the CDR3 DNA reads TGTGCCAGCAGCCAAGGCTCGGCGGGGGACTCCTACGAGCAGTACTTC. It specifies CASSQGSAGDSYEQYF.

J is TRBJ1-2 and V is TRBV6-5; possibly TRBD1 for D (5 bases). Trimming shortened V by 2 bases and J by 6 bases, and 10 bases separated the two germline ends. CDR1 and CDR2 from the germline V gene are MNHEY and SVGAGI. This CDR3 region has 13 residues. In DNA form, the CDR3 reads TGTGCCAGCAGTTACGATGAAGGGGATGGCTACACCTTC. Translating it yields CASSYDEGDGYTF.

The genes are TRBV30 and TRBJ1-1; D gene ambiguous. Trimming left V 2 bases short and J 1 base short, with 8 bases between. The V gene's germline CDR1 is GTSNPN and CDR2 SVGIG (reference sequence). The CDR3 has 13 residues. DNA for the CDR3: TGTGCCTGGAGTACCCGGGAGAACACTGAAGCTTTCTTT. Protein: CAWSTRENTEAFF.

CDR3 in amino acids: CASSVAAPPSYNEQFF. As DNA, the CDR3 is TGTGCCAGCAGCGTAGCGGCCCCCCCCTCCTACAATGAGCAGTTCTTC. This chain connects TRBV9 to TRBJ2-1, with D unclear. V was clipped by 0 bases and J by 0 bases, with 10 bases between them. Per the germline V gene, CDR1 is SGDLS and CDR2 is YYNGEE. This CDR3 contains 16 residues.

The V and J genes are TRBV2 and TRBJ2-7, with a possible D match to TRBD1 (5 bases). CDR3 size: 14 residues. Germline V gene data show CDR1 as SNHLY and CDR2 as FYNNEI. The V and J ends lost 7 bases and 0 bases respectively, with 13 bases between them. DNA for the CDR3: TGTGCCAGCAAACGGAAGGGGCCCTCCTACGAGCAGTACTTC. Its translation: CASKRKGPSYEQYF.

The CDR3 nucleotides read TGTGCCAGCAGAATAGCGGGGGACACCGGGGAGCTGTTTTTT. Amino acids: CASRIAGDTGELFF. The chain combines TRBV13 with TRBJ2-2; 9 bases agree with TRBD2. The V gene end was trimmed by 6 bases and the J gene end by 3 bases; junction bases not matched to a gene: 2. Germline V gene data show CDR1 as PRHDT and CDR2 as FYEKMQ (reference sequence). This CDR3 region has 14 residues.

This chain joins TRBV4-2 and TRBJ2-3; TRBD2 aligns across 7 bases. Germline assignment: CDR1 LGHNA and CDR2 YNFKEQ. The CDR3 spans 15 residues. J gave up 2 bases and V 5 bases, and 7 bases lay outside the gene matches. The CDR3 is CASSAEGGYTDTQYF. The CDR3, as DNA: TGTGCCAGCAGCGCGGAGGGAGGGTACACAGATACGCAGTATTTT.

This rearrangement joins TRBV5-5 to TRBJ1-4; D not certain. Trimming left V 1 base short and J 5 bases short, with 12 bases between. The CDR3 totals 15 residues. Germline CDR1 SGHKS, CDR2 YYEKEE (reference sequence). CDR3 loop: CASSLLDPPNEKLFF. CDR3 coding DNA: TGTGCCAGCAGCTTGCTTGACCCACCAAATGAAAAACTGTTTTTT.

The chain couples TRBV12-2 to TRBJ2-3; the tabulated D call, TRBD2, remains unverified against the DNA. TRBV12-2 is designated a pseudogene. The CDR3 length is 12 residues. Here the CDR3 DNA reads TGTGCAAGTCTCCGAGGGTTTTATACGCAGTATTTT. Translating it yields CASLRGFYTQYF.

The chain couples TRBV4-1 to TRBJ2-4; maybe TRBD2 (5 bases). The germline V gene has CDR1 MGHRA and CDR2 YSYEKL. The CDR3 is made up of 16 amino acids. V lost 0 bases and J 0 bases, leaving 9 bases between the germline ends. The CDR3 DNA follows: TGCGCCAGCAGCCAAGAGAGGGCGGTAGCCAAAAACATTCAGTACTTC. Protein product: CASSQERAVAKNIQYF.

This chain uses TRBV15 with TRBJ2-7, with 8 bases matching TRBD1. V lost 3 bases, J lost 1 base, and 8 bases stayed unmatched. CDR1 is LNHNV and CDR2 is YYDKDF in the germline V gene (reference sequence). The CDR3 covers 16 residues. The CDR3 is CATSSSGQGTSYEQYF. CDR3 DNA: TGTGCCACCAGCAGTTCCGGACAGGGCACTTCCTACGAGCAGTACTTC.

The chain combines TRBV6-5 with TRBJ2-7, with TRBD1 matching 8 bases. Trimming at V came to 6 bases and at J to 6 bases, leaving 10 bases not matched to a gene. Germline V gives CDR1 MNHEY, CDR2 SVGAGI. The CDR3 spans 14 residues. The CDR3 DNA is TGTGCCAGCAGATACGCTGGACAGGGAAGCGAGCAGTACTTC. It is translated as CASRYAGQGSEQYF.

The rearrangement joins TRBV6-6 to TRBJ1-5; D gene uncertain. Trimming removed 0 bases from V and 3 bases from J, with 6 bases in between. The CDR3 covers 14 residues. Germline V gene data show CDR1 as MNHNY and CDR2 as SVGAGI (reference sequence). The CDR3 reads CASSYSGDNQPQHF. DNA for the CDR3: TGTGCCAGCAGTTACTCCGGAGACAATCAGCCCCAGCATTTT.

The genes are TRBV5-1 and TRBJ2-7; 8 bases line up with TRBD1. The germline V gene encodes CDR1 SGHRS and CDR2 YFSETQ. The CDR3 consists of 16 residues. Trimming cost V 4 bases and J 5 bases; bases outside gene matches: 14. In DNA form, the CDR3 reads TGCGCCAGCAGCCCGCGACAGGGACAGGCCTGGGACGAGCAGTACTTC. This codes for CASSPRQGQAWDEQYF.

This chain joins TRBV6-2 or TRBV6-3 and TRBJ2-1; D remains ambiguous. Deletions cut 3 bases from V and 10 bases from J, with 7 bases between. CDR1 is MNHEY and CDR2 is SVGEGT in the germline V gene. The CDR3 runs to 11 residues. Here the CDR3 DNA reads TGTGCCAGCAGTTATTTAACGGAGCAGTTCTTC. As protein: CASSYLTEQFF.

The chain has TRBV25-1 and TRBJ1-3; 9 bases fit TRBD1. J gave up 0 bases and V 1 base, and 4 bases lay outside the gene matches. The CDR3 covers 17 residues. Germline CDR1 and CDR2: MGHDK and SYGVNS. The CDR3: CASSELGTGISGNTIYF. Written as DNA, the CDR3 is TGTGCCAGCAGTGAATTGGGGACAGGGATCTCTGGAAACACCATATATTTT. The variable domain in full, completed from reference TRBV25-1 and TRBJ1-3, reads EADIYQTPRYLVIGTGKKITLECSQTMGHDKMYWYQQDPGMELHLIHYSYGVNSTEKGDLSSESTVSRIRTEHFPLTLESARPSHTSQYLCASSELGTGISGNTIYFGEGSWLTVV.

This chain joins TRBV2 and TRBJ1-5; tentative D call: TRBD1 (6 bases). CDR1 is SNHLY and CDR2 is FYNNEI in the germline V gene. The CDR3 contains 15 residues. V lost 3 bases, J lost 1 base, and 10 bases lay in between. CDR3 amino acids: CASSDRGGSNQPQHF. Written as DNA, the CDR3 is TGTGCCAGCAGTGACAGGGGCGGCAGCAATCAGCCCCAGCATTTT.

The chain has TRBV7-2 and TRBJ2-5; 9 positions agree with TRBD2. Trimming cost V 4 bases and J 5 bases; bases outside gene matches: 5. The CDR3 has 14 amino acids. The germline V gene encodes CDR1 SGHTA and CDR2 FQGNSA. The CDR3 DNA reads as TGTGCCAGCAGCTCGCGGGGGGGCCGCGAGACCCAGTACTTC. It encodes CASSSRGGRETQYF.

The rearrangement uses TRBV19 and TRBJ2-7, with 9 bases that match TRBD1. Germline V gene lookup returns CDR1 LNHDA and CDR2 SQIVND (reference sequence). The CDR3 has 14 amino acids. Germline trimming cut 6 bases from V and 4 bases from J; bases unmatched to any gene: 7. For the CDR3, the DNA is TGTGCCAGTAGGGGACAGGGAGGGGGATACGAGCAGTACTTC. This gives the protein CASRGQGGGYEQYF.

This chain uses TRBV19 with TRBJ1-1; 9 positions match TRBD1. The germline V gene encodes CDR1 LNHDA and CDR2 SQIVND (reference sequence). This CDR3 has 13 amino acids. After removal of 4 bases from V and 5 bases from J, the junction contained 2 bases not matched to a gene. CDR3 residues: CASSRGTGTEAFF. The CDR3, as DNA: TGTGCCAGTAGTAGGGGGACAGGGACTGAAGCTTTCTTT.

In its sample, this clone was seen a few times. The sample has other DNA sequences that encode this CDR3 too. The gene calls are TRBV2 and TRBJ1-2, with unresolved D. Germline V gene sequence: CDR1 SNHLY, CDR2 FYNNEI. Deletions cut 2 bases from V and 4 bases from J, with 8 bases between. There are 13 residues in the CDR3. As DNA, the CDR3 is TGTGCCAGCAGTGAAACGGGCAGCTATGGCTACACCTTC. Its protein is CASSETGSYGYTF.

The rearrangement uses TRBV5-1 and TRBJ2-1; D perhaps matches TRBD2 (5 bases). CDR1 and CDR2 (germline): SGHRS, YFSETQ. The CDR3 has 14 residues. The V gene lost 0 bases and the J gene lost 6 bases, with 10 bases spanning the gap. The CDR3 loop is CASSLASRGNEQFF. CDR3 DNA: TGCGCCAGCAGCTTGGCCTCACGGGGCAATGAGCAGTTCTTC.